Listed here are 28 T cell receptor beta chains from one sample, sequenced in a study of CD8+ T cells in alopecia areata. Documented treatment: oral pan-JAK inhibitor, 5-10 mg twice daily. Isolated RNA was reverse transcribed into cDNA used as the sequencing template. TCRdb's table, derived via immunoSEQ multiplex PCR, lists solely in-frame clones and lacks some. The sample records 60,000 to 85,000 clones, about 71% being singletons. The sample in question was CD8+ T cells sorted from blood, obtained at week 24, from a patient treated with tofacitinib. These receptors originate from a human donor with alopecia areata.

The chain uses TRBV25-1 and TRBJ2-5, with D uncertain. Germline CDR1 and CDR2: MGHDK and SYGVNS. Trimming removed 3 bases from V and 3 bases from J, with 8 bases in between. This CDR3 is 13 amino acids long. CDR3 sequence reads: CASSDMEEETQYF. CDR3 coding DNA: TGTGCCAGCAGTGACATGGAAGAAGAGACCCAGTACTTC.

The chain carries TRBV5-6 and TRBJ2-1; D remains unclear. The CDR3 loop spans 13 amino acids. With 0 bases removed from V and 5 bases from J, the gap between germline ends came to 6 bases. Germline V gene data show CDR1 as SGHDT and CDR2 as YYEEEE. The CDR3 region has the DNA TGTGCCAGCAGCTTGGCCGGACACAATGAGCAGTTCTTC. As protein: CASSLAGHNEQFF.

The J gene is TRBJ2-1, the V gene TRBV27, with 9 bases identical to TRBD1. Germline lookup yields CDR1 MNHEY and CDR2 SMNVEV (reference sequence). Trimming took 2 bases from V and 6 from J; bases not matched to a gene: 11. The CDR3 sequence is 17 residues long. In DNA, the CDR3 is TGTGCCAGCAGTTTAAAAAGGCGGGACAGGGATTTCAATGAGCAGTTCTTC. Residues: CASSLKRRDRDFNEQFF.

The CDR3 loop is CASSKGQDYNEQFF. CDR3 DNA: TGTGCCAGCAGTAAAGGACAGGACTACAATGAGCAGTTCTTC. The chain couples TRBV6-5 to TRBJ2-1, with TRBD1 identical over 7 bases. This CDR3 is built from 14 residues. With 5 bases clipped from V and 3 bases from J, the junction kept 4 bases outside the gene matches. In germline, CDR1 is MNHEY, CDR2 SVGAGI.

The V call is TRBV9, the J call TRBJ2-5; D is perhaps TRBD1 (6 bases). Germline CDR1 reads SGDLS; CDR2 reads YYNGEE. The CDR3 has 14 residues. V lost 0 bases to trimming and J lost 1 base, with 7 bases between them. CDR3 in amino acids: CASSVAGVQETQYF. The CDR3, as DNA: TGTGCCAGCAGCGTAGCAGGGGTCCAAGAGACCCAGTACTTC.

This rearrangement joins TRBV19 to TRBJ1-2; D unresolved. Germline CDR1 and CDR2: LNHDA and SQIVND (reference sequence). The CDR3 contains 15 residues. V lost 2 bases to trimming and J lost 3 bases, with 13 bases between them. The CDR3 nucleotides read TGTGCCAGTAGTATAAGCGGCAGCTACTACTATGGCTACACCTTC. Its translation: CASSISGSYYYGYTF.

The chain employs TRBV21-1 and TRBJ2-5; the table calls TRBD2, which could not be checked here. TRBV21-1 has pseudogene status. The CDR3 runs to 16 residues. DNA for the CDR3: TGTGCCAGCAGCAAAATGGCAGACTTACATCAAGAGACCCAGTACTTC. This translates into CASSKMADLHQETQYF.

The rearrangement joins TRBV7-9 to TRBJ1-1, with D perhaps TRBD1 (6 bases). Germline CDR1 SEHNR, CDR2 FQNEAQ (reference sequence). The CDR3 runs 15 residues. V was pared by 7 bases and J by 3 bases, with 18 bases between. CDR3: CASTLEGGKHTEAFF. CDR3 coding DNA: TGTGCCAGCACCCTAGAGGGGGGGAAACACACTGAAGCTTTCTTT.

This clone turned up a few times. As DNA, the CDR3 is TGTGCCAGCAGCTTATTCGGCGGAGACGAAGCTTTCTTT. Translated: CASSLFGGDEAFF. The genes are TRBV7-2 and TRBJ1-1; D remains ambiguous. The CDR3 contains 13 residues. Between the trimmed V and J ends, which lost 2 bases and 8 bases, there was a span of 12 bases. The germline V gene encodes CDR1 SGHTA and CDR2 FQGNSA.

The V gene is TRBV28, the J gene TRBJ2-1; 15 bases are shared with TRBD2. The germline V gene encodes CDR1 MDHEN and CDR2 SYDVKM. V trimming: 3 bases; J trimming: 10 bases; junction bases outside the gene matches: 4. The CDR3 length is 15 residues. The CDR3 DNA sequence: TGTGCCAGCAGTTTTCGGGGACTAGCGGGAGGCGAGCAGTTCTTC. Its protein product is CASSFRGLAGGEQFF.

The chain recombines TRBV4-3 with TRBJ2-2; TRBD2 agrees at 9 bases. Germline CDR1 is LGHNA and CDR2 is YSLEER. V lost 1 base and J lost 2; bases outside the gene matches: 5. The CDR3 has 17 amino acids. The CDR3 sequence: CASSQGEREVNTGELFF. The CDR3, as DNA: TGCGCCAGCAGCCAAGGGGAGCGGGAGGTAAACACCGGGGAGCTGTTTTTT.

DNA of the CDR3: TGTGCCAGCAGCCCCAGCGGGGGCATTCAGTACTTC. Residues: CASSPSGGIQYF. The chain employs TRBV6-1 and TRBJ2-4; 8 bases agree with TRBD2. V shed 6 bases and J 9 bases; nucleotides not matched to a gene: 4. The length of the CDR3 is 12 residues. Germline CDR1 and CDR2: MNHNS and SASEGT.

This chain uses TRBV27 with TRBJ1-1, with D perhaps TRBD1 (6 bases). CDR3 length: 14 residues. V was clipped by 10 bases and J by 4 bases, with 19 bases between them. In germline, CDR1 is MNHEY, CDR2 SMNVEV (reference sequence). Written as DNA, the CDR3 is TGTGCCACGTACTCAGGAGGGGGTGGCACTGAAGCTTTCTTT. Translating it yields CATYSGGGGTEAFF.

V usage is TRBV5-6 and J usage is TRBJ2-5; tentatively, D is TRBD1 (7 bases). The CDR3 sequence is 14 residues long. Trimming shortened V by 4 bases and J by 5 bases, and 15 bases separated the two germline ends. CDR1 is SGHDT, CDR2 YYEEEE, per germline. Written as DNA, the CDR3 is TGTGCCAGCAGCGTCGGCAGGGGGAGGGAGACCCAGTACTTC. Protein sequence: CASSVGRGRETQYF.

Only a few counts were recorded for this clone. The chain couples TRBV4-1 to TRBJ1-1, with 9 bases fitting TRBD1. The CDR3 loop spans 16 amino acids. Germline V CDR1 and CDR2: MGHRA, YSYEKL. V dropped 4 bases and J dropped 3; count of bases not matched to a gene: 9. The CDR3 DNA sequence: TGCGCCAGCAGCCTGGGGACAGGGTATGCGGACACTGAAGCTTTCTTT. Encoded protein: CASSLGTGYADTEAFF.

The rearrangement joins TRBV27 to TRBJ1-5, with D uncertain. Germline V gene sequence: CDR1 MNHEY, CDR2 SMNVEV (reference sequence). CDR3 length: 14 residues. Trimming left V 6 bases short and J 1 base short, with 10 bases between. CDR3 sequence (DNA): TGTGCCAGCAGGACTGGTGGGAGCAATCAGCCCCAGCATTTT. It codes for CASRTGGSNQPQHF.

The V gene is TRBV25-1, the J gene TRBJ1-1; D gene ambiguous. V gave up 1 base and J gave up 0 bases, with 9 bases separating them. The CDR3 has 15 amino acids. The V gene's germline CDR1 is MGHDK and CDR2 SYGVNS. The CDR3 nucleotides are TGTGCCAGCAGTGAATTGGCGACCATGAACACTGAAGCTTTCTTT. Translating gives CASSELATMNTEAFF. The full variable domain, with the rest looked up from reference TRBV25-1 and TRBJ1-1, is EADIYQTPRYLVIGTGKKITLECSQTMGHDKMYWYQQDPGMELHLIHYSYGVNSTEKGDLSSESTVSRIRTEHFPLTLESARPSHTSQYLCASSELATMNTEAFFGQGTRLTVV.

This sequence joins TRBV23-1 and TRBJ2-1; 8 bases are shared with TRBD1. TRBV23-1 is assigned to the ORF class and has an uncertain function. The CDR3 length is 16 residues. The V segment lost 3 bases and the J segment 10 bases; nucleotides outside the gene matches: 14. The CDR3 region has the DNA TGCGCCAGCAGTCAGCGGACAGGGACGTACCCCCAAGAGCAGTTCTTC. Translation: CASSQRTGTYPQEQFF.

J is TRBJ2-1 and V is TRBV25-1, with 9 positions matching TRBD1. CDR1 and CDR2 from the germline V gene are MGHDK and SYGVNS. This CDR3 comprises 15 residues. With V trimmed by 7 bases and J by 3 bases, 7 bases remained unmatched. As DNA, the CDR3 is TGTGCCAGCACCCCGGGACAGGGATTCTACAATGAGCAGTTCTTC. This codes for CASTPGQGFYNEQFF.

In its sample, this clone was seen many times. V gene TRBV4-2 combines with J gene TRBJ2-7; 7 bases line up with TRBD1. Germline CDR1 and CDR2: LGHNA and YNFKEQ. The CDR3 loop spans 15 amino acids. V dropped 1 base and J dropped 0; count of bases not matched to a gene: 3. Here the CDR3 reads CASSQVRDSSYEQYF. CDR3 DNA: TGTGCCAGCAGCCAAGTCCGGGACAGCTCCTACGAGCAGTACTTC.

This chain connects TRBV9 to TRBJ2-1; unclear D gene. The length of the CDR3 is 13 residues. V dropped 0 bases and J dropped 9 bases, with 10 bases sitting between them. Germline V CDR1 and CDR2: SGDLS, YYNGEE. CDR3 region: CASSVGTTVEQFF. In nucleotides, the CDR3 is TGTGCCAGCAGCGTAGGGACCACCGTTGAGCAGTTCTTC.

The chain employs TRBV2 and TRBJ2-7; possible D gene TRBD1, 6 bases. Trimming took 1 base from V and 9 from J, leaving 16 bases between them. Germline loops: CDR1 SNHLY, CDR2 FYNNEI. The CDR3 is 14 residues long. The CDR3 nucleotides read TGTGCCAGCAGTGAAGGGACAGTCCCGTATGGGCAGTACTTC. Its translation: CASSEGTVPYGQYF.

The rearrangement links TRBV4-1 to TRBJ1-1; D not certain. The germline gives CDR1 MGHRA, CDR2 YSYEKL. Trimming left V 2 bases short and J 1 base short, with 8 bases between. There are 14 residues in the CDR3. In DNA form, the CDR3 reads TGCGCCAGCAGCCAAACCTGGGGGAACACTGAAGCTTTCTTT. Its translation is CASSQTWGNTEAFF.

CDR3 protein: CSVLTRQNYGYTF. The CDR3 nucleotides are TGCAGCGTTTTGACTCGACAGAACTATGGCTACACCTTC. V is TRBV29-1 and J is TRBJ1-2, with a weak D call TRBD1 (5 bases). CDR1 and CDR2 from the germline V gene are SQVTM and ANQGSEA. This CDR3 has 13 residues. V lost 5 bases and J 2 bases, leaving 12 bases between the germline ends.

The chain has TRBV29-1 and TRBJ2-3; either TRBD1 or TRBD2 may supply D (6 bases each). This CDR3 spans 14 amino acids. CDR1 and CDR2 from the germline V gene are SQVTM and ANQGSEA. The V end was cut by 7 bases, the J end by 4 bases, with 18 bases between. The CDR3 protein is CSAGGTQGPDTQYF. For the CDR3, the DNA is TGCAGCGCCGGAGGGACTCAGGGGCCAGATACGCAGTATTTT.

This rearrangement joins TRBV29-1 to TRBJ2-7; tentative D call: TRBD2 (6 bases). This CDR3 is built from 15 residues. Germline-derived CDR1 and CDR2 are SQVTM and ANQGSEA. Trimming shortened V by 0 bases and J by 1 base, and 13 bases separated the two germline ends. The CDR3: CSVEDEGLSSYEQYF. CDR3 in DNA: TGCAGCGTTGAAGATGAGGGACTCTCTTCCTACGAGCAGTACTTC.

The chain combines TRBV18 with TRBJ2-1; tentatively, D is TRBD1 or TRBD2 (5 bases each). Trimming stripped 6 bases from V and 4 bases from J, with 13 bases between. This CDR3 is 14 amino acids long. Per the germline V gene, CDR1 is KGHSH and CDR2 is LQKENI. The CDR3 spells CASSPPGPYNEQFF. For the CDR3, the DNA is TGTGCCAGCTCTCCCCCGGGGCCGTACAATGAGCAGTTCTTC.

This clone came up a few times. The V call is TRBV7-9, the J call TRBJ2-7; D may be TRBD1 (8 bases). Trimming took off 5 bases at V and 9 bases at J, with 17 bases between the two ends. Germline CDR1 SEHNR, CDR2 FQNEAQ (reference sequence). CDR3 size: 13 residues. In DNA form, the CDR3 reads TGTGCCAGCAGCCCCCCGACAGGGGAGGGGCAGTACTTC. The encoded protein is CASSPPTGEGQYF.